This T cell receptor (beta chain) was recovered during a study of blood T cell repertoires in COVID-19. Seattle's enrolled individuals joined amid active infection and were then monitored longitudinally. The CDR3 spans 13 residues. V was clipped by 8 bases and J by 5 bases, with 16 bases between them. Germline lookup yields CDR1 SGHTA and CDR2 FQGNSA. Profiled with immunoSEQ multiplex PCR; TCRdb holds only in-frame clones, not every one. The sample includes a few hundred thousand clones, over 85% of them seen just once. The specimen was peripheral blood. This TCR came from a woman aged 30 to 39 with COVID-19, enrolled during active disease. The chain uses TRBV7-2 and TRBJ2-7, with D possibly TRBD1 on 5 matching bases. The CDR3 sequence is CASVPAGFNEQYF. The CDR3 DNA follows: TGTGCCAGCGTACCCGCAGGGTTTAACGAGCAGTACTTC.